The 25 T cell receptor beta chains below come from one sample, sequenced in a study of shared clonotypes between healthy human individuals. Using immunoSEQ multiplex PCR, the repertoire was profiled, and TCRdb retains in-frame clones only, with some absent. The table includes approximately 180,000 clones, 85% to 95% detected once. Sequencing was done on a sample of naive CD4+ T cells sorted from blood. The subset: CD45RA+ positively selected. All receptors derive from a woman aged 25 to 39 in good health.

The chain recombines TRBV18 with TRBJ2-7; 8 positions agree with TRBD2. Germline CDR1 KGHSH, CDR2 LQKENI. Losses at the gene ends were 6 bases for V and 2 bases for J; bases not matched to a gene: 6. This CDR3 is built from 14 residues. The CDR3: CASSPGLGAYEQYF. The CDR3 DNA follows: TGTGCCAGCTCCCCGGGACTAGGGGCCTACGAGCAGTACTTC.

The genes are TRBV6-1 and TRBJ2-2; 8 bases are a match to TRBD1. With 5 bases clipped from V and 7 bases from J, the junction kept 6 bases outside the gene matches. This CDR3 is 14 amino acids long. Germline CDR1 MNHNS, CDR2 SASEGT. The CDR3 region is CASSWTGMDGELFF. DNA for the CDR3: TGTGCCAGCAGTTGGACAGGGATGGACGGGGAGCTGTTTTTT.

The gene calls are TRBV10-3 and TRBJ2-5; 14 bases match TRBD2. There are 14 residues in the CDR3. Germline V gene sequence: CDR1 ENHRY, CDR2 SYGVKD. Losses at the gene ends were 4 bases for V and 13 bases for J; bases not matched to a gene: 8. The CDR3 is CAISVTGTSGSLYF. CDR3 bases: TGTGCCATCAGTGTTACCGGGACTAGCGGGAGTCTGTACTTC.

The chain couples TRBV7-9 to TRBJ1-6; D unresolved. The germline V gene encodes CDR1 SEHNR and CDR2 FQNEAQ (reference sequence). The CDR3 runs 14 residues. V lost 3 bases, J lost 5 bases, and 8 bases lay in between. The CDR3 reads CASSLDQHNSPLHF. CDR3 coding DNA: TGTGCCAGCAGCTTGGATCAGCATAATTCACCCCTCCACTTT.

This clone was found once. This CDR3 reads CASSLTISGSGANVLTF. In DNA form, the CDR3 reads TGTGCCAGCAGCTTAACCATTTCTGGCTCTGGGGCCAACGTCCTGACTTTC. The chain has TRBV13 and TRBJ2-6; no clear D gene. Germline CDR1 reads PRHDT; CDR2 reads FYEKMQ (reference sequence). V was cut by 2 bases and J by 0 bases, with 11 bases left in between. The CDR3 covers 17 residues.

This chain joins TRBV19 and TRBJ1-2; D is unclear. The germline V gene encodes CDR1 LNHDA and CDR2 SQIVND (reference sequence). V was pared by 6 bases and J by 2 bases, with 4 bases between. The CDR3 covers 11 residues. The CDR3 bases are TGTGCCAGTAGGGGCAACTATGGCTACACCTTC. Translating it yields CASRGNYGYTF.

This sequence joins TRBV28 and TRBJ2-7; D could derive from TRBD1 or TRBD2 (5 bases each). Trimming cost V 3 bases and J 0 bases, with 12 bases left between them. Germline V gene data show CDR1 as MDHEN and CDR2 as SYDVKM. The CDR3 runs to 15 residues. CDR3 coding DNA: TGTGCCAGCAGTTTGTCCGGGACGGGCTCCTACGAGCAGTACTTC. This codes for CASSLSGTGSYEQYF.

This clone showed up just once. The chain joins TRBV18 to TRBJ2-1, with TRBD2 identical over 12 bases. CDR3 length: 15 amino acids. Germline values: CDR1 KGHSH, CDR2 LQKENI. The trim removed 8 bases at V and 5 bases at J, leaving 7 bases unmatched. This CDR3 reads CASHNRTSGDNEQFF. In DNA, the CDR3 is TGTGCCAGCCACAACCGGACTAGCGGGGACAATGAGCAGTTCTTC.

V is TRBV2 and J is TRBJ1-2; D uncertain. Between the trimmed V and J ends, which lost 4 bases and 7 bases, there was a span of 7 bases. This CDR3 region has 11 residues. CDR1 is SNHLY, CDR2 FYNNEI, per germline. The CDR3 is CASSGRSGYTF. CDR3 DNA sequence: TGTGCCAGCAGTGGCAGGTCTGGCTACACCTTC.

This clone was counted only a few times. V and J are TRBV20-1 and TRBJ2-7; D is unclear. The V and J ends lost 3 bases and 5 bases respectively, with 8 bases between them. There are 11 residues in the CDR3. The germline V gene has CDR1 DFQATT and CDR2 SNEGSKA (reference sequence). The CDR3 loop is CSASKVDEQYF. CDR3 coding DNA: TGCAGTGCTAGTAAAGTGGACGAGCAGTACTTC.

This sequence joins TRBV5-4 and TRBJ1-3, with TRBD1 matching over 8 bases. Germline lookup yields CDR1 SGHNT and CDR2 YYREEE (reference sequence). CDR3 length equals 16 residues. The ends lost 4 bases at V and 2 bases at J; junction bases unmatched: 8. The CDR3 DNA sequence: TGTGCCAGCAGCCCTGGACAGGGAAGGGCTGGAAACACCATATATTTT. Translated: CASSPGQGRAGNTIYF. Variable domain in full (rest from reference TRBV5-4 and TRBJ1-3): ETGVTQSPTHLIKTRGQQVTLRCSSQSGHNTVSWYQQALGQGPQFIFQYYREEENGRGNFPPRFSGLQFPNYSSELNVNALELDDSALYLCASSPGQGRAGNTIYFGEGSWLTVV.

The DNA of the CDR3 is TGTGCCTCAAGGTCCCTTACCGGGGAGCTGTTTTTT. Its protein product is CASRSLTGELFF. This chain uses TRBV28 with TRBJ2-2; D gene ambiguous. CDR1 is MDHEN, CDR2 SYDVKM, per germline. There are 12 residues in the CDR3. Deletions cut 11 bases from V and 5 bases from J, with 12 bases between.

The chain couples TRBV19 to TRBJ2-1, with 7 bases identical to TRBD2. The V segment lost 10 bases and the J segment 7 bases; nucleotides outside the gene matches: 10. The germline V gene encodes CDR1 LNHDA and CDR2 SQIVND (reference sequence). The CDR3 totals 13 residues. CDR3 in amino acids: CATNGLVLNEQFF. The CDR3 nucleotides read TGTGCCACGAACGGACTAGTACTTAATGAGCAGTTCTTC.

This sequence joins TRBV6-6 and TRBJ1-1, with unresolved D. Trimming removed 8 bases from V and 1 base from J, with 8 bases in between. This CDR3 spans 12 amino acids. Germline V gene sequence: CDR1 MNHNY, CDR2 SVGAGI (reference sequence). CDR3 region: CASDTPNTEAFF. The CDR3 DNA follows: TGTGCCAGCGACACCCCGAACACTGAAGCTTTCTTT.

This chain connects TRBV7-6 to TRBJ2-2, with a tentative D call TRBD2 (5 bases). The V end was cut by 5 bases, the J end by 6 bases, with 10 bases between. The germline CDR1 and CDR2 sequences are SGHVS and FNYEAQ. CDR3 size: 13 residues. CDR3 DNA sequence: TGTGCCAGCAGCCAATCGGAGGCCGGGGAGCTGTTTTTT. Translated: CASSQSEAGELFF. Complete variable domain (other parts from reference TRBV7-6 and TRBJ2-2): GAGVSQSPRYKVTKRGQDVALRCDPISGHVSLYWYRQALGQGPEFLTYFNYEAQQDKSGLPNDRFSAERPEGSISTLTIQRTEQRDSAMYRCASSQSEAGELFFGEGSRLTVL.

The rearrangement joins TRBV28 to TRBJ1-3; 9 bases align to TRBD1. The J segment lost 4 bases and the V segment lost 3 bases, leaving 7 bases of the junction unmatched. From germline, CDR1 is MDHEN and CDR2 SYDVKM. The CDR3 has 16 amino acids. CDR3 bases: TGTGCCAGCAGTTTTAGGAGGACAGGGGTCGGAAACACCATATATTTT. This sequence encodes CASSFRRTGVGNTIYF.

The genes are TRBV5-1 and TRBJ2-7, with D perhaps TRBD1 (6 bases). CDR1 SGHRS and CDR2 YFSETQ come from the germline V gene. Trimming took 4 bases from V and 1 from J, leaving 9 bases between them. CDR3 length equals 13 residues. The CDR3 protein is CASSPTGSYEQYF. As DNA, the CDR3 is TGCGCCAGCAGCCCGACAGGATCCTACGAGCAGTACTTC. The variable domain in full, completed from reference TRBV5-1 and TRBJ2-7, reads KAGVTQTPRYLIKTRGQQVTLSCSPISGHRSVSWYQQTPGQGLQFLFEYFSETQRNKGNFPGRFSGRQFSNSRSEMNVSTLELGDSALYLCASSPTGSYEQYFGPGTRLTVT.

V usage is TRBV23-1 and J usage is TRBJ2-1; 11 bases agree with TRBD2. TRBV23-1 is labeled an ORF, and its function is uncertain. V shed 0 bases, J shed 5 bases, and the junction held 6 bases outside the gene matches. The CDR3 contains 17 residues. Written as DNA, the CDR3 is TGCGCCAGCAGTCAATCTCGGGGGGGACTAGCGGACAATGAGCAGTTCTTC. This codes for CASSQSRGGLADNEQFF.

This rearrangement joins TRBV27 to TRBJ1-5, with D possibly TRBD1 on 5 matching bases. Germline V lookup: CDR1 MNHEY, CDR2 SMNVEV (reference sequence). V was clipped by 3 bases and J by 9 bases, with 24 bases between them. This CDR3 has 17 residues. CDR3 coding DNA: TGTGCCAGCAGTTTTGGGCAGGGACTTGACTTCTGGCGGCCCCAGCATTTT. It yields the protein CASSFGQGLDFWRPQHF.

The chain couples TRBV5-1 to TRBJ1-4; D may be TRBD1 (5 bases). This CDR3 has 19 amino acids. Trimming stripped 4 bases from V and 5 bases from J, with 27 bases between. CDR1 is SGHRS and CDR2 is YFSETQ in the germline V gene. The CDR3 region has the DNA TGCGCCAGCAGCCTGGACCGGATAACCCCGACAGCGAGGAATGAAAAACTGTTTTTT. This codes for CASSLDRITPTARNEKLFF.

The gene calls are TRBV7-9 and TRBJ1-3; D gene uncertain. Trimming left V 5 bases short and J 3 bases short, with 8 bases between. This CDR3 has 13 amino acids. The V gene's germline CDR1 is SEHNR and CDR2 FQNEAQ (reference sequence). CDR3 amino acids: CASSPFDGNTIYF. The CDR3 DNA is TGTGCCAGCAGCCCTTTTGATGGAAACACCATATATTTT.

The chain recombines TRBV7-6 with TRBJ2-5, with unresolved D. The CDR3 length is 15 residues. CDR1 SGHVS and CDR2 FNYEAQ come from the germline V gene. V lost 2 bases and J 4 bases, leaving 14 bases between the germline ends. The CDR3 region has the DNA TGTGCCAGCAGCTTATTAGGTCGGACGGGAGAGACCCAGTACTTC. Residues: CASSLLGRTGETQYF. Supplemented by reference TRBV7-6 and TRBJ2-5, the full variable domain reads GAGVSQSPRYKVTKRGQDVALRCDPISGHVSLYWYRQALGQGPEFLTYFNYEAQQDKSGLPNDRFSAERPEGSISTLTIQRTEQRDSAMYRCASSLLGRTGETQYFGPGTRLLVL.

This clone appeared once. The gene calls are TRBV6-5 and TRBJ2-2; 9 bases line up with TRBD2. Trimming cost V 2 bases and J 1 base; bases outside gene matches: 2. CDR3 size: 16 residues. CDR1 and CDR2 (germline): MNHEY, SVGAGI. This CDR3 reads CASSYRTSVNTGELFF. The CDR3 bases are TGTGCCAGCAGTTACCGGACTAGCGTGAACACCGGGGAGCTGTTTTTT.

J is TRBJ1-1 and V is TRBV5-5, with D tentatively TRBD1 (6 bases). This CDR3 region has 13 residues. V lost 0 bases and J 10 bases, leaving 13 bases between the germline ends. Germline V gene lookup returns CDR1 SGHKS and CDR2 YYEKEE (reference sequence). The CDR3 nucleotides are TGTGCCAGCAGCTTGGCACAGGGAGGGCGAGCTTTCTTT. This codes for CASSLAQGGRAFF.

The V call is TRBV18, the J call TRBJ2-2; 10 bases match TRBD1. The germline V gene encodes CDR1 KGHSH and CDR2 LQKENI. Trimming at V came to 2 bases and at J to 3 bases, leaving 0 bases not matched to a gene. CDR3 size: 15 residues. CDR3 in amino acids: CASSPGTGDTGELFF. The CDR3 DNA reads TGTGCCAGCTCACCAGGGACAGGGGACACCGGGGAGCTGTTTTTT.